Presented here are 8 T cell receptor beta chains from one specimen sequenced in a study of cytomegalovirus exposure and HLA in healthy donors. A multiplex PCR was run with 60 Vbeta primers and 13 Jbeta primers. Only in-frame clones appear in the TCRdb table, and some are missing; sequencing was by immunoSEQ multiplex PCR. The sample includes around 180,000 clones, approximately 84% of them seen just once. The sequenced sample consisted of PBMCs. The receptors originated from a girl aged 5-17 years in good health and CMV-seropositive.

The chain couples TRBV27 to TRBJ2-7; 8 nucleotides match TRBD1. Trimming took 3 bases from V and 7 from J; bases not matched to a gene: 8. Germline assignment: CDR1 MNHEY and CDR2 SMNVEV (reference sequence). This CDR3 region has 14 residues. CDR3 DNA: TGTGCCAGCAGTTTTGGGACAGGTGTGGAGGAGCAGTACTTC. This translates into CASSFGTGVEEQYF.

As for this clone: An end of the junction does not agree with germline; a read error may underlie this. This rearrangement joins TRBV13 to TRBJ2-7; 7 bases agree with TRBD1. Germline V lookup: CDR1 PRHDT, CDR2 FYEKMQ (reference sequence). The length of the CDR3 is 14 residues. The CDR3 loop reads CASSSRDSTYGQYF. For the CDR3, the DNA is TGTGCCAGCAGCAGCCGGGACAGTACCTACGGGCAGTACTTC.

Comments on this clone: Its ends do not fully match the called genes, so a read error is possible. The rearrangement links TRBV7-7 to TRBJ2-7, with 7 bases aligning to TRBD1. The CDR3 has 15 amino acids. Germline CDR1 SSHAT, CDR2 FNYEAQ (reference sequence). CDR3 DNA sequence: TGTGCTAGCAGCCCCCTGACAGGGACGTTCTACGAGCAGTACTTC. It translates to CASSPLTGTFYEQYF.

The V call is TRBV5-1, the J call TRBJ1-1, with 8 bases aligning to TRBD1. There are 14 residues in the CDR3. Germline trimming cut 5 bases from V and 0 bases from J; bases unmatched to any gene: 3. The germline V gene has CDR1 SGHRS and CDR2 YFSETQ. The CDR3 nucleotides are TGCGCCAGCAGTCAGGGGGCGATGAACACTGAAGCTTTCTTT. This gives the protein CASSQGAMNTEAFF.

This chain joins TRBV4-1 and TRBJ1-2, with TRBD1 matching 7 bases. The V segment lost 5 bases and the J segment 4 bases; nucleotides outside the gene matches: 13. The germline V gene encodes CDR1 MGHRA and CDR2 YSYEKL. The CDR3 loop spans 16 amino acids. The CDR3 DNA is TGCGCCAGCAGCTTACATGAGACAGGGCCCACCTATGGCTACACCTTC. Translation gives CASSLHETGPTYGYTF.

The CDR3 bases are TGTGCCAGCAGCTTAGATGGAGGTCTTAGCTCCTATAATTCACCCCTCCACTTT. Encoded protein: CASSLDGGLSSYNSPLHF. The V gene is TRBV11-2, the J gene TRBJ1-6; D remains unclear. The ends were cut back, 0 bases at V and 0 bases at J, with 12 bases in the middle. The CDR3 is 18 residues long. Germline loops: CDR1 SGHAT, CDR2 FQNNGV.

This clone was observed a single time. The chain recombines TRBV5-1 with TRBJ2-5; 7 bases fit TRBD1. Losses at the gene ends were 7 bases for V and 3 bases for J; bases not matched to a gene: 6. The CDR3 has 13 residues. CDR1 SGHRS and CDR2 YFSETQ come from the germline V gene. In DNA form, the CDR3 reads TGCGCCAGCTTTAGGGGGCGGGAAGAGACCCAGTACTTC. It translates to CASFRGREETQYF.

The chain combines TRBV12-5 with TRBJ1-3, with 9 positions matching TRBD1. The V and J ends lost 1 base and 2 bases, in that order; junction bases with no gene match: 6. Per the germline V gene, CDR1 is LGHNT and CDR2 is FRNRAP. This CDR3 is 17 amino acids long. CDR3 in amino acids: CASGLGPGTGTGNTIYF. The CDR3 DNA is TGTGCTAGTGGTTTGGGCCCCGGGACAGGGACTGGAAACACCATATATTTT. Using reference TRBV12-5 and TRBJ1-3 for the parts outside the CDR3, the full variable domain is DARVTQTPRHKVTEMGQEVTMRCQPILGHNTVFWYRQTMMQGLELLAYFRNRAPLDDSGMPKDRFSAEMPDATLATLKIQPSEPRDSAVYFCASGLGPGTGTGNTIYFGEGSWLTVV.